This TCR beta chain emerged from a study of glioma-infiltrating T cells after dendritic cell vaccination. Overall study: Samples are from glioblastoma patients in Phase I and II dendritic cell vaccine trials.

PBMC were collected before vaccination, two weeks after the third vaccination, and at progression. The PCR used 60 V beta and 13 J beta primers. Produced via immunoSEQ multiplex PCR; TCRdb's table is partial and in-frame only. The data hold some 70,000 clones, with around 86% observed a single time. The CDR3 sequence is 17 residues long. V lost 2 bases and J lost 6; bases outside the gene matches: 9. Germline loops: CDR1 SGHVS, CDR2 FQNEAQ. Sequences were derived from blood, sampled before dendritic cell vaccination. V gene TRBV7-8 combines with J gene TRBJ2-2; TRBD2 agrees at 10 bases. The clonotype was recovered from a human donor with glioblastoma. CDR3 coding DNA: TGTGCCAGCAGCTTATCCGAGCGGGGGGGCCTACCCGGGGAGCTGTTTTTT. Translating it yields CASSLSERGGLPGELFF.